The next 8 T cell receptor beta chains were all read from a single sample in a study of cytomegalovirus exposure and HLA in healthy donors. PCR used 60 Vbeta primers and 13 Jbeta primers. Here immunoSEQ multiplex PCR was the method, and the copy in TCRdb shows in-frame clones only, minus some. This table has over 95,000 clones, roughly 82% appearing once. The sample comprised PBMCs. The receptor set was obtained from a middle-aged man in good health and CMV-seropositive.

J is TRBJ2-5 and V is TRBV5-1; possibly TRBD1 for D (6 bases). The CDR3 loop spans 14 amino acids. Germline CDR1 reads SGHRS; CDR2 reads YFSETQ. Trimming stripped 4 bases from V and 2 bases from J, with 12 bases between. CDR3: CASSLGHLQETQYF. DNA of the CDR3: TGCGCCAGCAGCCTGGGACACCTACAAGAGACCCAGTACTTC.

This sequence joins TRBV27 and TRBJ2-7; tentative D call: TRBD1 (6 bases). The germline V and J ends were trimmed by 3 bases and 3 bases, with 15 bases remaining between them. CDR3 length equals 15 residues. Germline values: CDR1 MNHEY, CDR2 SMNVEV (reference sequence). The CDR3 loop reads CASSFAPQGYYEQYF. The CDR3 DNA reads TGTGCCAGCAGTTTTGCCCCCCAGGGGTACTACGAGCAGTACTTC.

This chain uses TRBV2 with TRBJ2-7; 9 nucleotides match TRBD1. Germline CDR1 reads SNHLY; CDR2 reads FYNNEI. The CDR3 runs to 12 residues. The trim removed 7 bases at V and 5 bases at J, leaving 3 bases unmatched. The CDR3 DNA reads TGTGCCAGCACTAGGGACAGGGACGAGCAGTACTTC. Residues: CASTRDRDEQYF.

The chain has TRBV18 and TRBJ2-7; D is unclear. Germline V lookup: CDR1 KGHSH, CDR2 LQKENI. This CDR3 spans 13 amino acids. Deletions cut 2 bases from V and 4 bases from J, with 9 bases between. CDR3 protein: CASSPVRHYEQYF. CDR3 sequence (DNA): TGTGCCAGCTCACCAGTGAGGCATTACGAGCAGTACTTC.

Here the CDR3 reads CASSDRTGYNEQFF. The CDR3 coding sequence is TGTGCCAGCAGCGATAGGACAGGGTACAATGAGCAGTTCTTC. The chain carries TRBV9 and TRBJ2-1; 8 bases fit TRBD1. Germline lookup yields CDR1 SGDLS and CDR2 YYNGEE. V was clipped by 3 bases and J by 4 bases; unmatched bases: 3. CDR3 size: 14 residues.

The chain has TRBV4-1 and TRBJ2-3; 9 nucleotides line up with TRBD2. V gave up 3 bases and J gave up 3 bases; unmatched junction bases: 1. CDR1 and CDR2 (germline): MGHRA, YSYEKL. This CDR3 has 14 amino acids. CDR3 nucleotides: TGCGCCAGCAGCCACGCGGGGGGGACAGATACGCAGTATTTT. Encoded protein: CASSHAGGTDTQYF.

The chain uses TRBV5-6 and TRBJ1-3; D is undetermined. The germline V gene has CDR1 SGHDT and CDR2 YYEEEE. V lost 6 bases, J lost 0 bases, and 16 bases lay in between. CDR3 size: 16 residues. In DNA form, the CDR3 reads TGTGCCAGCACCCCCTCCGGGATGGTCTCTGGAAACACCATATATTTT. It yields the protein CASTPSGMVSGNTIYF.

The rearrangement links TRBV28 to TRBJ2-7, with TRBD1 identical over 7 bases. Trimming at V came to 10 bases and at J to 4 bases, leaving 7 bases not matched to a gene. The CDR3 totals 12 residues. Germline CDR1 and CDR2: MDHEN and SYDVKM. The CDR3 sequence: CATTGQSYEQYF. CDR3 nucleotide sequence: TGTGCCACCACGGGACAGAGTTACGAGCAGTACTTC.